This TCR beta chain was sequenced during a study of shared clonotypes between healthy human individuals. Overall study results and limits: Generally, estimated richness proved larger in naive subsets than it did in memory subsets. Relative to their counterparts shared across all four donors, non-shared clonotypes exhibited diminished generation probabilities.

Points on this clone: Its antigen is unidentified.

Clones were read by immunoSEQ multiplex PCR, and TCRdb kept only the in-frame ones, dropping some. Among roughly 2.4 million clones listed, 90% to 96% were seen once. Germline loops: CDR1 SNHLY, CDR2 FYNNEI. V lost 5 bases and J lost 6, with 20 bases in between. CDR3 size: 15 residues. This clonotype was sampled from a man younger than 30 in good health. This rearrangement joins TRBV2 to TRBJ2-7; a possible D gene is TRBD2 (6 bases). The sequenced material came from naive CD4+ T cells sorted from blood. Subset reported: CD45RA+ positively selected. CDR3 amino acids: CASSKEGLGLFEQYF. The CDR3 DNA reads as TGTGCCAGCAGTAAGGAGGGGCTCGGGCTTTTCGAGCAGTACTTC.